What follows are 2 T cell receptor beta chains derived from one specimen sequenced in a study of blood T cell repertoires in COVID-19 (dated by TCRdb to the early 2020s). Receptors were amplified or captured by the immunoSEQ multiplex PCR assay. What TCRdb holds here is the immuneACCESS table cut down to in-frame rearrangements. Part of the clones is not present; checked against another copy, under half of the missing clones reflect an unresolved V gene, and the others are unexplained. This sample comprises 250,000 to 350,000 clones, 80% to 90% of them detected only once. Around 4.5% of the sample goes to the ten largest clones. The sample taken for sequencing was PBMCs or T cells enriched from blood (not recorded which). These receptor sequences come from a woman in her thirties who had recovered from COVID-19.

J is TRBJ1-1 and V is TRBV18; 9 positions agree with TRBD1. The ends lost 3 bases at V and 4 bases at J; junction bases unmatched: 6. Germline V gene data show CDR1 as KGHSH and CDR2 as LQKENI. This CDR3 is built from 15 residues. CDR3 loop: CASSPTGGRGTEAFF. CDR3 DNA: TGTGCCAGCTCACCTACAGGGGGCCGGGGCACTGAAGCTTTCTTT.

Only one count was recorded for this clone. The chain carries TRBV15 and TRBJ2-7, with D tentatively TRBD1 (6 bases). V dropped 3 bases and J dropped 0 bases, with 15 bases sitting between them. This CDR3 contains 16 residues. Germline V gene lookup returns CDR1 LNHNV and CDR2 YYDKDF (reference sequence). The CDR3 nucleotides read TGTGCCACCAGCAGTACCCGGGACACATTCTCCTACGAGCAGTACTTC. It specifies CATSSTRDTFSYEQYF.